Included here is one T cell receptor beta chain sequence, with context. Each CDR3 protein is one row after TCRdb ran MiXCR on the 5' RACE reads. The table includes under 600,000 distinct CDR3 sequences, 20% to 25% detected once. V was clipped by 4 bases and J by 4 bases; unmatched bases: 5. Germline V gene data show CDR1 as SGHDN and CDR2 as FVKESK. The CDR3 covers 15 residues. These data are taken from a study of T-cell memory formation after mild COVID-19. The sequence was collected from an adult woman who had mild COVID-19 (a few samples of this study predate the infection). Cell type and time point are not known. Material for sequencing was PBMCs or a T cell subset sorted from them (not recorded which). The chain links TRBV14 to TRBJ2-5; TRBD1 aligns across 11 bases. This CDR3 is CASSRGQGALETQYF. In DNA, the CDR3 is TGTGCCAGCAGCCGAGGACAGGGGGCATTAGAGACCCAGTACTTC.